The 22 T cell receptor beta chains below all came from one sample that was sequenced in a study of untreated major depressive disorder. Produced via immunoSEQ multiplex PCR; TCRdb's table is partial and in-frame only. The sample shows 20,000 or so clones, 85% of them seen only once. The sequenced sample was CD4+ T cells from PBMCs. The receptors originated from a woman aged 25 to 45 in good health.

The genes are TRBV30 and TRBJ2-3, with D unresolved. V gave up 2 bases and J gave up 0 bases, with 9 bases separating them. This CDR3 spans 14 amino acids. Looked up from germline, CDR1 is GTSNPN and CDR2 is SVGIG (reference sequence). The CDR3 region is CAWSSGDSTDTQYF. Written as DNA, the CDR3 is TGTGCCTGGAGTTCAGGCGACAGCACAGATACGCAGTATTTT. The full variable domain, in which reference TRBV30 and TRBJ2-3 provide the parts outside the CDR3, is SQTIHQWPATLVQPVGSPLSLECTVEGTSNPNLYWYRQAAGRGLQLLFYSVGIGQISSEVPQNLSASRPQDRQFILSSKKLLLSDSGFYLCAWSSGDSTDTQYFGPGTRLTVL.

This clone was seen a single time. The V gene is TRBV29-1, the J gene TRBJ1-5; perhaps TRBD1 as D (6 bases). Germline assignment: CDR1 SQVTM and CDR2 ANQGSEA. Trimming cost V 4 bases and J 3 bases, with 13 bases left between them. This CDR3 has 14 amino acids. The CDR3 sequence is CSVAGAGNNQPQHF. The CDR3 nucleotides are TGCAGCGTTGCAGGGGCGGGGAACAATCAGCCCCAGCATTTT.

This chain uses TRBV14 with TRBJ1-3, with D unresolved. Trimming took off 0 bases at V and 0 bases at J, with 15 bases between the two ends. Per the germline V gene, CDR1 is SGHDN and CDR2 is FVKESK. CDR3 size: 18 residues. The CDR3 nucleotides are TGTGCCAGCAGCCAAGAATCGAGGACGACTAGCTCTGGAAACACCATATATTTT. This translates into CASSQESRTTSSGNTIYF.

The V call is TRBV6-6, the J call TRBJ2-1; D not resolved. The CDR3 consists of 10 residues. The V end lost 6 bases, the J end lost 7 bases, and 4 bases lay between the germline ends. Germline CDR1 reads MNHNY; CDR2 reads SVGAGI (reference sequence). CDR3 nucleotide sequence: TGTGCCAGCAGAGGTAATGAGCAGTTCTTC. Protein product: CASRGNEQFF.

The chain is built from TRBV7-2 and TRBJ1-5; D is ambiguous. Germline loops: CDR1 SGHTA, CDR2 FQGNSA. The CDR3 consists of 13 residues. The V end was cut by 3 bases, the J end by 7 bases, with 10 bases between. The CDR3 coding sequence is TGTGCCAGCAGCTTGGGAGTTCTCCAGCCCCAGCATTTT. Protein product: CASSLGVLQPQHF.

The chain employs TRBV11-1 and TRBJ2-7, with TRBD1 matching over 8 bases. V trimming: 8 bases; J trimming: 7 bases; junction bases outside the gene matches: 10. Germline CDR1 and CDR2: SGHAT and FQDESV (reference sequence). CDR3 length equals 13 residues. CDR3 loop: CASEQGGVGEQYF. The DNA for the CDR3 is TGTGCCAGCGAACAGGGGGGAGTGGGTGAGCAGTACTTC. The complete variable domain, with remaining parts taken from reference TRBV11-1 and TRBJ2-7, reads EAEVAQSPRYKITEKSQAVAFWCDPISGHATLYWYRQILGQGPELLVQFQDESVVDDSQLPKDRFSAERLKGVDSTLKIQPAELGDSAMYLCASEQGGVGEQYFGPGTRLTVT.

The chain employs TRBV18 and TRBJ2-7; TRBD1 matches 8 bases. V gave up 3 bases and J gave up 3 bases; unmatched junction bases: 10. This CDR3 is 16 amino acids long. Germline V CDR1 and CDR2: KGHSH, LQKENI. The CDR3 nucleotides read TGTGCCAGCTCACCGACAGGGGCGAGAGGACTCTACGAGCAGTACTTC. The encoded protein is CASSPTGARGLYEQYF. Full variable domain (missing parts from reference TRBV18 and TRBJ2-7): NAGVMQNPRHLVRRRGQEARLRCSPMKGHSHVYWYRQLPEEGLKFMVYLQKENIIDESGMPKERFSAEFPKEGPSILRIQQVVRGDSAAYFCASSPTGARGLYEQYFGPGTRLTVT.

This rearrangement joins TRBV30 to TRBJ2-1; D is unresolved. Per germline, CDR1 GTSNPN and CDR2 SVGIG (reference sequence). Between the trimmed V and J ends, which lost 0 bases and 8 bases, there was a span of 8 bases. The CDR3 consists of 12 residues. Here the CDR3 reads CAWSVGGYEQFF. The CDR3 nucleotides are TGTGCCTGGAGTGTAGGTGGCTATGAGCAGTTCTTC.

J is TRBJ1-4 and V is TRBV30; D is uncertain. Trimming shortened V by 3 bases and J by 5 bases, and 4 bases separated the two germline ends. The CDR3 sequence is 11 residues long. Germline loops: CDR1 GTSNPN, CDR2 SVGIG (reference sequence). The CDR3 protein is CAWSLNEKLFF. Written as DNA, the CDR3 is TGTGCCTGGAGCCTGAATGAAAAACTGTTTTTT.

This chain connects TRBV6-5 to TRBJ2-1; D uncertain. Germline V gene data show CDR1 as MNHEY and CDR2 as SVGAGI. Trimming pared 4 bases from V and 8 bases from J, leaving 9 bases between. This CDR3 spans 12 amino acids. CDR3 residues: CASSSDRHEQFF. CDR3 bases: TGTGCCAGCAGTTCTGATAGACATGAGCAGTTCTTC.

The chain has TRBV7-2 and TRBJ2-3, with 7 bases fitting TRBD1. With V trimmed by 2 bases and J by 3 bases, 8 bases remained unmatched. CDR1 and CDR2 from the germline V gene are SGHTA and FQGNSA. The CDR3 extends over 16 amino acids. Here the CDR3 DNA reads TGTGCCAGCAGCTTACTCGGGACAGCAGCAACAGATACGCAGTATTTT. It yields the protein CASSLLGTAATDTQYF.

The rearrangement joins TRBV7-9 to TRBJ2-7; D is unclear. The CDR3 has 12 residues. Germline V gene data show CDR1 as SEHNR and CDR2 as FQNEAQ (reference sequence). The V gene lost 5 bases and the J gene lost 2 bases, with 7 bases spanning the gap. The DNA of the CDR3 is TGTGCCAGCAGCGCGGCCGCCTACGAGCAGTACTTC. It codes for CASSAAAYEQYF. The full variable domain, with the rest looked up from reference TRBV7-9 and TRBJ2-7, is DTGVSQNPRHKITKRGQNVTFRCDPISEHNRLYWYRQTLGQGPEFLTYFQNEAQLEKSRLLSDRFSAERPKGSFSTLEIQRTEQGDSAMYLCASSAAAYEQYFGPGTRLTVT.

V usage is TRBV5-1 and J usage is TRBJ2-3, with 11 nucleotides matching TRBD2. V was pared by 4 bases and J by 10 bases, with 20 bases of the junction left unmatched. Germline loops: CDR1 SGHRS, CDR2 YFSETQ. CDR3 length: 18 residues. DNA for the CDR3: TGCGCCAGCAGCCCCGAATCCGGACTAGCGGGCCCCCTGGGGGCGCAGTATTTT. As protein: CASSPESGLAGPLGAQYF.

Turning to this clone: At one end the junction does not follow the germline gene, possibly because of a read error. The rearrangement links TRBV18 to TRBJ2-1; D uncertain. This CDR3 is 12 amino acids long. The germline CDR1 and CDR2 sequences are KGHSH and LQKENI. The CDR3 DNA follows: TGTGCCAGCTCACTCCAGAACTATAGACCGCTCTTC. It encodes CASSLQNYRPLF.

The chain combines TRBV27 with TRBJ1-5, with TRBD1 as a possible D gene (5 bases). V was trimmed by 2 bases and J by 7 bases, leaving 12 bases between them. The CDR3 contains 14 residues. In germline, CDR1 is MNHEY, CDR2 SMNVEV (reference sequence). The CDR3 reads CASSLGAGKQPQHF. In DNA form, the CDR3 reads TGTGCCAGCAGTTTAGGGGCAGGGAAACAGCCCCAGCATTTT.

The chain combines TRBV5-4 with TRBJ1-2; D gene ambiguous. V lost 3 bases to trimming and J lost 2 bases, with 8 bases between them. Per germline, CDR1 SGHNT and CDR2 YYREEE (reference sequence). There are 13 residues in the CDR3. The CDR3 loop is CASSSTLNYGYTF. The CDR3 bases are TGTGCCAGCAGCTCTACACTAAACTATGGCTACACCTTC.

This chain connects TRBV5-4 to TRBJ1-6; 7 nucleotides match TRBD1. There are 17 residues in the CDR3. After removal of 3 bases from V and 0 bases from J, the junction contained 6 bases not matched to a gene. CDR1 and CDR2 (germline): SGHNT, YYREEE (reference sequence). The CDR3: CASSSGQTSSYNSPLHF. The CDR3 coding sequence is TGTGCCAGCAGCTCGGGACAGACTAGCTCCTATAATTCACCCCTCCACTTT.

V gene TRBV11-3 combines with J gene TRBJ2-1; 11 bases map to TRBD2. CDR1 and CDR2 from the germline V gene are SGHNT and YENEEA. This CDR3 is 17 amino acids long. Trimming at V came to 1 base and at J to 4 bases, leaving 6 bases not matched to a gene. The CDR3 DNA reads as TGTGCCAGCAGCTTAGGGGTAGCGGGAGGGCTTTACAATGAGCAGTTCTTC. As protein: CASSLGVAGGLYNEQFF.

The V and J genes are TRBV5-6 and TRBJ1-6, with unresolved D. V gave up 0 bases and J gave up 9 bases, with 13 bases separating them. The CDR3 runs to 15 residues. Germline CDR1 and CDR2: SGHDT and YYEEEE. The CDR3 spells CASSLAGVRSSPLHF. The DNA for the CDR3 is TGTGCCAGCAGCTTGGCCGGGGTGCGGAGTTCACCCCTCCACTTT.

This chain joins TRBV15 and TRBJ2-5; D is possibly TRBD2 (7 bases). The CDR3 sequence is 16 residues long. Trimming stripped 0 bases from V and 2 bases from J, with 13 bases between. Germline assignment: CDR1 LNHNV and CDR2 YYDKDF (reference sequence). The DNA for the CDR3 is TGTGCCACCAGCAGAGATCGCAGGGGAGGGCAAGAGACCCAGTACTTC. This encodes CATSRDRRGGQETQYF.

The J gene is TRBJ2-7, the V gene TRBV27; D may be TRBD2 (5 bases). Germline V gene sequence: CDR1 MNHEY, CDR2 SMNVEV (reference sequence). Trimming stripped 8 bases from V and 3 bases from J, with 8 bases between. This CDR3 has 11 residues. The CDR3 spells CASGRGYEQYF. CDR3 in DNA: TGTGCCAGCGGTCGGGGCTACGAGCAGTACTTC.

The chain uses TRBV4-1 and TRBJ2-2, with D unclear. CDR3 length: 14 residues. Deletions cut 0 bases from V and 5 bases from J, with 7 bases between. Per the germline V gene, CDR1 is MGHRA and CDR2 is YSYEKL. The CDR3 nucleotides are TGCGCCAGCAGCCAAGATGTGGGTACCGGGGAGCTGTTTTTT. This sequence encodes CASSQDVGTGELFF.